The clone carrying this TCR beta chain was picked up a small number of times. The antigen is unknown. This specimen belongs to a study of T-cell memory formation after mild COVID-19. TCR alpha and TCR beta cDNA libraries carrying sample barcodes and UMIs came from 5'RACE with constant-segment primers. TCRdb processed the 5' RACE reads anew with MiXCR; each CDR3 protein has one entry. The table shows 150,000 or so distinct CDR3 sequences, with 25% to 40% occurring only once. Study results and caveats: Researchers report contracting CD4+ clones mostly in CM and EM, with CD8+ clones in EMRA. A subset of responding clones appeared in pre-infection memory, suggesting cross-reactive memory joined. CD4/CD8 balance held among clones contracting day 15 to 85, and later expanders leaned CD4+.

The CDR3 length is 13 residues. V lost 1 base to trimming and J lost 5 bases, with 7 bases between them. Germline-derived CDR1 and CDR2 are SGHAT and FQNNGV. This clonotype was sampled from an adult woman who had mild COVID-19 (a few samples of this study predate the infection). Cell type and time point are not known. The genes are TRBV11-2 and TRBJ2-3; perhaps TRBD1 as D (5 bases). The sample taken for sequencing was PBMCs or a T cell subset sorted from them (not recorded which). CDR3 sequence reads: CASSLGQLDTQYF. In DNA, the CDR3 is TGTGCCAGCAGCTTAGGACAGCTAGATACGCAGTATTTT.